This T cell receptor (beta chain) was recovered during a study of cytotoxic CD8 clonotypes in ibrutinib-treated CLL. This clone was seen once. V shed 8 bases, J shed 2 bases, and the junction held 7 bases outside the gene matches. The CDR3 covers 15 residues. Germline-derived CDR1 and CDR2 are SGHRS and YFSETQ. Method: immunoSEQ multiplex PCR; TCRdb's copy keeps in-frame clones and lacks some. This sample has over 250,000 clones, with roughly three quarters found just once. The material was PBMCs, obtained at disease progression, from a patient treated with ibrutinib. The chain recombines TRBV5-1 with TRBJ2-7, with 13 positions matching TRBD2. The clonotype was recovered from a human donor with chronic lymphocytic leukemia. The CDR3 DNA is TGCGCCAGTAGACTAGCGGGAGGCCAACCCTACGAGCAGTACTTC. Amino acid sequence: CASRLAGGQPYEQYF.